This is a list of T cell receptor beta chains from one sample in a study of blood T cell repertoires in COVID-19. Only in-frame clones appear in the TCRdb table, and some are missing; sequencing was by immunoSEQ multiplex PCR. The sample lists 250,000 or so clones, 80% to 90% occurring once. The sequencing sample was made of PBMCs or T cells enriched from blood (not recorded which). These receptors originate from a woman in her 30s with acute COVID-19. Both conserved end residues are part of each CDR3. Each record gives: D gene, J gene, clone size, V gene, CDR3 protein, CDR3 DNA. The D gene is left open where the match is weak. Where a row states a size, it is once, few, many or the class of an expanded clone; other rows omit it.

D: NA; J: TRBJ2-3; size: once; V: TRBV4-3; CDR3: CASSQGASGSTDTQYF; DNA: TGCGCCAGCAGCCAAGGGGCGAGCGGAAGCACAGATACGCAGTATTTT
D: NA; J: TRBJ2-7; size: once; V: TRBV29-1; CDR3: CSVAGGRAYEQYF; DNA: TGCAGCGTTGCAGGTGGCAGGGCTTACGAGCAGTACTTC
D: NA; J: TRBJ2-2; size: NA; V: TRBV18; CDR3: CASSPLGADLSGELFF; DNA: TGTGCCAGCTCACCCCTGGGGGCAGACCTCTCCGGGGAGCTGTTTTTT
D: NA; J: TRBJ2-1; size: once; V: TRBV6-6; CDR3: CASSSNELGGNEQFF; DNA: TGTGCCAGCAGTTCGAACGAACTAGGAGGGAATGAGCAGTTCTTC
D: NA; J: TRBJ1-1; size: NA; V: TRBV4-2; CDR3: CASSQVNSGLEAFF; DNA: TGTGCCAGCAGCCAAGTGAATTCAGGGCTTGAAGCTTTCTTT
D: TRBD2; J: TRBJ2-7; size: NA; V: TRBV5-1; CDR3: CASSYELAGGSTGYEQYF; DNA: TGCGCCAGCAGCTATGAACTAGCGGGAGGGTCGACTGGATACGAGCAGTACTTC
D: TRBD1; J: TRBJ1-1; size: NA; V: TRBV10-2; CDR3: CASSEVTGVNTEAFF; DNA: TGCGCCAGCAGTGAGGTGACAGGGGTGAACACTGAAGCTTTCTTT
D: NA; J: TRBJ2-5; size: NA; V: TRBV28; CDR3: CASSRSYQETQYF; DNA: TGTGCCAGCAGCCGGTCGTACCAAGAGACCCAGTACTTC
D: NA; J: TRBJ2-7; size: NA; V: TRBV28; CDR3: CASSDSEQYF; DNA: TGTGCCAGCAGTGACAGCGAGCAGTACTTC
D: NA; J: TRBJ1-6; size: NA; V: TRBV2; CDR3: CASRQGSPLHF; DNA: TGTGCCAGCAGGCAGGGTTCACCCCTCCACTTT
D: NA; J: TRBJ1-6; size: once; V: TRBV6-1; CDR3: CASSEAPVGGYSPLHF; DNA: TGTGCCAGCAGTGAAGCACCGGTCGGAGGATATTCACCCCTCCACTTT
D: TRBD1; J: TRBJ1-3; size: NA; V: TRBV3-1/TRBV3-2; CDR3: CASSQDSGGFLAYGNTIYF; DNA: TGTGCCAGCAGCCAAGATTCAGGGGGCTTCCTCGCCTATGGAAACACCATATATTTT